The 3 T cell receptor beta chains below come from one sample, sequenced in a study of blood T cell repertoires in COVID-19 (dated by TCRdb to 2020 to 2022). The library was made by the immunoSEQ multiplex PCR assay. The source is immuneACCESS, and TCRdb retained only in-frame sequences with V and J called. Part of the clones is not carried over; for the studies checked, unresolved V genes explain less than half of this, and the remainder is unexplained. The sample yields roughly 200,000 clones; roughly 88% were counted once. Approximately 9.9% of the sample is held by the ten biggest clonotypes. Material: peripheral blood. Receptors originate from a human donor with active or convalescent COVID-19. The donor label of this sample is uncertain.

This chain joins TRBV5-1 and TRBJ2-7; 8 positions agree with TRBD2. Germline-derived CDR1 and CDR2 are SGHRS and YFSETQ. The V segment lost 6 bases and the J segment 4 bases; nucleotides outside the gene matches: 12. This CDR3 spans 15 amino acids. The CDR3 nucleotides read TGCGCCAGCACGAAGTCGGGCGCGGGAGGTTACGAGCAGTACTTC. This sequence encodes CASTKSGAGGYEQYF.

This clone was seen a few times. This chain uses TRBV5-1 with TRBJ1-1; the D gene is possibly TRBD1 (5 bases). Trimming left V 0 bases short and J 0 bases short, with 9 bases between. The germline gives CDR1 SGHRS, CDR2 YFSETQ. This CDR3 contains 15 residues. CDR3 DNA sequence: TGCGCCAGCAGCTTGGACAGGTCCATGAACACTGAAGCTTTCTTT. Encoded protein: CASSLDRSMNTEAFF.

V and J are TRBV25-1 and TRBJ1-2; 10 positions match TRBD1. The ends lost 1 base at V and 6 bases at J; junction bases unmatched: 2. Germline lookup yields CDR1 MGHDK and CDR2 SYGVNS. The CDR3 runs 14 residues. This CDR3 is CASSEFGQGDGYTF. The CDR3 bases are TGTGCCAGCAGTGAATTCGGACAGGGGGATGGCTACACCTTC.